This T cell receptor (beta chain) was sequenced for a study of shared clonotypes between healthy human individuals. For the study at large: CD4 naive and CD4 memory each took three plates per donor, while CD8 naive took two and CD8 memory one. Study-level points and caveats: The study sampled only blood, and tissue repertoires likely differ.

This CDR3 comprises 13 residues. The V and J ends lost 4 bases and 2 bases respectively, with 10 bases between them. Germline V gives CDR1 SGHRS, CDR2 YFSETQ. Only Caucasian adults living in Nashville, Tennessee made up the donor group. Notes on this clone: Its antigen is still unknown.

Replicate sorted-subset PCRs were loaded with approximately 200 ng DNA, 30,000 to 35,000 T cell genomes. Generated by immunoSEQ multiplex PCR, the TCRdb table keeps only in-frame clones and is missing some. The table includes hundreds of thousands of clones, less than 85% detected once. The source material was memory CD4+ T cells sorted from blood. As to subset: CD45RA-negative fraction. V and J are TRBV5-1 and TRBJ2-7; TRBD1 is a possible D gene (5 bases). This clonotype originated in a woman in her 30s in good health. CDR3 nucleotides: TGCGCCAGCAGCGCCGACAGAGCCTACGAGCAGTACTTC. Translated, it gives CASSADRAYEQYF.